The next 12 T cell receptor beta chains were all read from a single sample in a study of blood T cells in healthy people across ages. A second PCR of 7 to 11 cycles used a sample-barcoded 5' primer and a J-beta primer mix. TCRdb itself ran the 5' RACE reads through MiXCR, one entry per CDR3 protein. The sample holds 1 million or so distinct CDR3 sequences, over 35% seen once. Sequences were obtained from blood. These TCRs come from a woman in her sixties or seventies in good health.

This chain links TRBV2 with TRBJ2-3; 10 nucleotides match TRBD2. J gave up 1 base and V 2 bases, and 6 bases lay outside the gene matches. The CDR3 extends over 17 amino acids. Germline values: CDR1 SNHLY, CDR2 FYNNEI. The CDR3 sequence: CASSEIQGTSGTDTQYF. The CDR3 DNA sequence: TGTGCCAGCAGTGAAATACAGGGGACTAGCGGCACAGATACGCAGTATTTT.

V gene TRBV20-1 combines with J gene TRBJ2-1; weak D call: TRBD2 (5 bases). This CDR3 spans 13 amino acids. The V and J ends lost 3 bases and 12 bases respectively, with 18 bases between them. From germline, CDR1 is DFQATT and CDR2 SNEGSKA (reference sequence). The CDR3, as DNA: TGCAGTGCTAGCATTCGAGGGCTACCCGGGCAGTTCTTC. It is translated as CSASIRGLPGQFF.

This clonotype has only a few counts. The rearrangement uses TRBV27 and TRBJ2-1; weak D call: TRBD2 (5 bases). Deletions cut 2 bases from V and 7 bases from J, with 12 bases between. There are 14 residues in the CDR3. CDR1 MNHEY and CDR2 SMNVEV come from the germline V gene (reference sequence). The CDR3 is CASSLEGSSNEQFF. The CDR3 DNA reads TGTGCCAGCAGTTTAGAGGGCTCTAGTAATGAGCAGTTCTTC.

The gene calls are TRBV28 and TRBJ2-4; 9 positions agree with TRBD2. V dropped 1 base and J dropped 0; count of bases not matched to a gene: 7. This CDR3 has 18 residues. From germline, CDR1 is MDHEN and CDR2 SYDVKM. CDR3 protein: CASSLFASGNLAKNIQYF. The CDR3 nucleotides are TGTGCCAGCAGTTTATTTGCTAGCGGGAACTTAGCCAAAAACATTCAGTACTTC.

CDR3 nucleotides: TGTGCCAGCAGTTACCGGGCAGACTATGGCTACACCTTC. Its translation: CASSYRADYGYTF. The chain carries TRBV6-6 and TRBJ1-2; D uncertain. Trimming took 2 bases from V and 3 from J, leaving 7 bases between them. Germline CDR1 and CDR2: MNHNY and SVGAGI (reference sequence). This CDR3 region has 13 residues.

The V gene is TRBV12-3 or TRBV12-4, the J gene TRBJ2-5, with 8 bases lining up with TRBD1. V was pared by 6 bases and J by 4 bases, with 10 bases of the junction left unmatched. This CDR3 spans 15 amino acids. The CDR3 protein is CASSSLRDRRETQYF. The CDR3 nucleotides are TGTGCCAGCAGCTCACTCCGGGACAGGAGAGAGACCCAGTACTTC.

This clonotype was seen a handful of times. J is TRBJ1-1 and V is TRBV7-2; 7 nucleotides agree with TRBD1. From germline, CDR1 is SGHTA and CDR2 FQGNSA. The J segment lost 6 bases and the V segment lost 5 bases, leaving 9 bases of the junction unmatched. The CDR3 covers 14 residues. In DNA, the CDR3 is TGTGCCAGCAGCCAGGCAGGGGGGGTCCCTGAAGCTTTCTTT. This gives the protein CASSQAGGVPEAFF.

The V gene is TRBV21-1, the J gene TRBJ2-7. TRBV21-1 is a pseudogene. The CDR3 spans 12 residues. In nucleotides, the CDR3 is TGTGCCAGCATTCAGGTTACCCTCGAGCAGTACTTC. It translates to CASIQVTLEQYF.

This clonotype was detected only once. The chain combines TRBV28 with TRBJ1-1; D uncertain. The CDR3 has 13 amino acids. The V end lost 7 bases, the J end lost 2 bases, and 11 bases lay between the germline ends. CDR1 is MDHEN and CDR2 is SYDVKM in the germline V gene. CDR3 residues: CASTHDPNTEAFF. The CDR3 nucleotides read TGTGCCAGCACCCACGACCCAAACACTGAAGCTTTCTTT.

This clonotype turned up a few times. The chain uses TRBV27 and TRBJ2-4, with TRBD1 as a possible D gene (5 bases). The CDR3 consists of 12 residues. V was trimmed by 6 bases and J by 13 bases, leaving 16 bases between them. From germline, CDR1 is MNHEY and CDR2 SMNVEV (reference sequence). The CDR3 DNA reads TGTGCCAGCAGCCCGGGCCCTGCAGGGCAGTACTTC. Protein: CASSPGPAGQYF.

CDR3 sequence reads: CASSEETGIRTDTQYF. CDR3 nucleotide sequence: TGTGCCAGCAGTGAAGAGACAGGGATTCGCACAGATACGCAGTATTTT. The gene calls are TRBV6-1 and TRBJ2-3, with 7 bases identical to TRBD1. Germline V lookup: CDR1 MNHNS, CDR2 SASEGT. The ends lost 1 base at V and 1 base at J; junction bases unmatched: 5. The CDR3 totals 16 residues.

The chain joins TRBV13 to TRBJ2-4; 9 bases align to TRBD2. The CDR3 covers 15 residues. V shed 0 bases and J 9 bases; nucleotides not matched to a gene: 6. The germline V gene has CDR1 PRHDT and CDR2 FYEKMQ (reference sequence). CDR3 residues: CASSLGREGSGIQYF. CDR3 nucleotide sequence: TGTGCCAGCAGCTTAGGGCGGGAGGGAAGTGGCATTCAGTACTTC.